These T cell receptor beta chains were read from a single sample in a study of T-cell reconstitution after alpha-beta-depleted transplantation in children. TCRdb re-derived calls from the PCR reads in MiXCR, one entry per CDR3 protein. The table records roughly 610,000 distinct CDR3 sequences, more than 9% of them present only once. Sequencing was performed on PBMCs from the stem cell graft donor, taken from the stem cell graft. All receptors derive from a human donor who donated a stem cell graft to a child with acute myeloid leukemia. Each CDR3 is given with its conserved first and last residue. The D gene is left open where the match is weak. Some rows have no size entry. The others give once, few or many, or a class for an expanded clone.

few,TRBV12-3/TRBV12-4,-,TRBJ2-1,CASSLNLDDNEQFF,TGTGCCAGCAGTTTAAACCTAGACGACAATGAGCAGTTCTTC
few,TRBV29-1,-,TRBJ1-2,CSAGSGVSEGYTF,TGCAGCGCGGGATCCGGCGTGTCAGAGGGCTACACCTTC
few,TRBV9,TRBD1,TRBJ2-1,CASSVGNRGSSYNEQFF,TGTGCCAGCAGCGTAGGAAACAGGGGGAGCTCCTACAATGAGCAGTTCTTC
many,TRBV7-2,TRBD2,TRBJ2-3,CASSPGGGKDTQYF,TGTGCCAGCAGCCCTGGGGGGGGGAAGGATACGCAGTATTTT
-,TRBV5-6,TRBD2,TRBJ2-2,CASSRSGRGDTGELFF,TGTGCCAGCAGCCGTAGCGGGAGGGGTGACACCGGGGAGCTGTTTTTT
-,TRBV30,-,TRBJ2-1,CAWISLYNEQFF,TGTGCCTGGATAAGCCTCTACAATGAGCAGTTCTTC
-,TRBV20-1,-,TRBJ2-1,CSASALPSYNEQFF,TGCAGTGCTAGCGCACTACCTTCCTACAATGAGCAGTTCTTC
few,TRBV7-8,TRBD1,TRBJ2-1,CASSLVMGQGYNEQFF,TGTGCCAGCAGCTTAGTCATGGGACAGGGGTACAATGAGCAGTTCTTC
few,TRBV3-1,-,TRBJ1-6,CASSQEVGANSPLHF,TGTGCCAGCAGCCAAGAGGTGGGGGCCAATTCACCCCTCCACTTT
few,TRBV29-1,-,TRBJ2-6,CSVVLNGANVLTF,TGCAGCGTTGTGTTAAACGGGGCCAACGTCCTGACTTTC
-,TRBV5-1,-,TRBJ2-7,CASSLAGGLGEQYF,TGCGCCAGCAGCTTGGCCGGCGGTTTAGGGGAGCAGTACTTC
-,TRBV30,-,TRBJ2-4,CAWESDGVIQYF,TGTGCCTGGGAATCCGATGGGGTCATTCAGTACTTC
-,TRBV29-1,TRBD1,TRBJ1-5,CSAGQDPNQPQHF,TGCAGCGCCGGACAGGACCCTAATCAGCCCCAGCATTTT
-,TRBV7-9,-,TRBJ2-7,CASSHRETATYEQYF,TGTGCCAGCAGCCACAGGGAAACCGCTACCTACGAGCAGTACTTC
few,TRBV18,-,TRBJ1-1,CASSPWTEQNTEAFF,TGTGCCAGCTCACCTTGGACAGAGCAGAACACTGAAGCTTTCTTT
-,TRBV20-1,TRBD1,TRBJ1-4,CSARDMAGTVHEKLFF,TGCAGTGCTAGAGATATGGCCGGGACAGTACACGAAAAACTGTTTTTT
few,TRBV16,-,TRBJ1-5,CASSQSKAVSNQPQHF,TGTGCCAGCAGCCAATCGAAGGCAGTTAGCAATCAGCCCCAGCATTTT
few,TRBV5-4,TRBD2,TRBJ2-1,CASSPGTSGTYNEQFF,TGTGCCAGCAGCCCCGGGACTAGCGGGACCTACAATGAGCAGTTCTTC
many,TRBV4-2,-,TRBJ2-2,CASSLQGNSPTGELFF,TGTGCCAGCAGCCTTCAGGGGAACAGCCCTACCGGGGAGCTGTTTTTT
many,TRBV7-2,-,TRBJ1-1,CASSSLQTAAEAFF,TGTGCCAGCAGCTCCCTGCAGACAGCTGCTGAAGCTTTCTTT
many,TRBV28,-,TRBJ2-3,CASSLGDSATDTQYF,TGTGCCAGCAGTTTAGGGGACTCGGCGACAGATACGCAGTATTTT
many,TRBV12-3/TRBV12-4,TRBD2,TRBJ2-7,CASLPLLAVHFYEQYF,TGTGCCAGCCTGCCCTTACTAGCGGTACATTTCTACGAGCAGTACTTC
few,TRBV12-3/TRBV12-4,-,TRBJ1-1,CASSWKVRTEAFF,TGTGCCAGCAGTTGGAAAGTAAGGACTGAAGCTTTCTTT
few,TRBV5-5,TRBD2,TRBJ2-1,CASSTLAGFYNEQFF,TGTGCCAGCAGCACCCTAGCGGGGTTCTACAATGAGCAGTTCTTC
few,TRBV18,-,TRBJ2-6,CASSFRQDVLSGANVLTF,TGTGCCAGCTCATTCCGACAGGATGTTCTTTCTGGGGCCAACGTCCTGACTTTC
-,TRBV27,-,TRBJ1-2,CASGWGGGQYGYTF,TGTGCCAGCGGCTGGGGGGGCGGCCAGTATGGCTACACCTTC
many,TRBV20-1,-,TRBJ1-4,CSASPVHRGEKLFF,TGCAGTGCTTCCCCCGTCCATAGAGGTGAAAAACTGTTTTTT
once,TRBV28,-,TRBJ2-6,CASRETASGANVLTF,TGTGCCAGCAGGGAAACAGCGTCTGGGGCCAACGTCCTGACTTTC
few,TRBV2,-,TRBJ2-7,CASSERPSYEQYF,TGTGCCAGCAGTGAACGGCCATCCTACGAGCAGTACTTC
-,TRBV5-1,-,TRBJ2-5,CASSLAFLDSQETQYF,TGCGCCAGCAGCTTGGCCTTTCTGGACTCTCAAGAGACCCAGTACTTC
few,TRBV5-1,TRBD2,TRBJ2-7,CASSLASGRPEQYF,TGCGCCAGCAGCTTGGCTAGCGGGAGACCCGAGCAGTACTTC
few,TRBV12-3/TRBV12-4,TRBD2,TRBJ2-2,CASSLPSGTSVGELFF,TGTGCCAGCAGTTTACCGTCCGGGACTAGCGTAGGGGAGCTGTTTTTT
-,TRBV5-1,-,TRBJ2-7,CASSLASPGEQYF,TGCGCCAGCAGCTTGGCGTCCCCAGGCGAGCAGTACTTC
-,TRBV29-1,-,TRBJ2-4,CSVEGAPGIRKNIQYF,TGCAGCGTTGAAGGGGCCCCAGGGATCCGCAAAAACATTCAGTACTTC